These 28 T cell receptor beta chains came from one sample sequenced in a study of CD8 T cells in Susac syndrome. Reverse transcription of about 0.45 to 1 ug RNA was carried out with random hexamers. A single record per CDR3 protein comes from TCRdb applying MiXCR to the immunoSEQ multiplex PCR reads. The sample has some 120,000 distinct CDR3 sequences, around 94% seen once. Sequencing input: CD4+ T cells from PBMCs. The receptors shown here come from a human donor in good health.

The chain uses TRBV2 and TRBJ1-2; unclear D gene. Trimming cost V 3 bases and J 6 bases, with 8 bases left between them. This CDR3 is 12 amino acids long. The germline gives CDR1 SNHLY, CDR2 FYNNEI. The CDR3: CASSDAGDGYTF. CDR3 nucleotide sequence: TGTGCCAGCAGTGACGCGGGAGATGGCTACACCTTC. Supplemented by reference TRBV2 and TRBJ1-2, the full variable domain reads EPEVTQTPSHQVTQMGQEVILRCVPISNHLYFYWYRQILGQKVEFLVSFYNNEISEKSEIFDDQFSVERPDGSNFTLKIRSTKLEDSAMYFCASSDAGDGYTFGSGTRLTVV.

V gene TRBV28 combines with J gene TRBJ1-2, with 9 nucleotides matching TRBD1. V was clipped by 5 bases and J by 4 bases; unmatched bases: 17. From germline, CDR1 is MDHEN and CDR2 SYDVKM. This CDR3 region has 18 residues. For the CDR3, the DNA is TGTGCCAGCAGTCCAAGCCCCGGGACAGGGCCGGGGGCCTATGGCTACACCTTC. Its protein is CASSPSPGTGPGAYGYTF.

The gene calls are TRBV5-1 and TRBJ2-5; D possibly corresponds to TRBD2 (5 bases). Germline-derived CDR1 and CDR2 are SGHRS and YFSETQ. The CDR3 totals 14 residues. V lost 4 bases to trimming and J lost 3 bases, with 13 bases between them. CDR3 amino acids: CASSPGTNEETQYF. DNA of the CDR3: TGCGCCAGCAGCCCGGGAACCAATGAAGAGACCCAGTACTTC. The entire variable domain, with the rest obtained from reference TRBV5-1 and TRBJ2-5, is as follows: KAGVTQTPRYLIKTRGQQVTLSCSPISGHRSVSWYQQTPGQGLQFLFEYFSETQRNKGNFPGRFSGRQFSNSRSEMNVSTLELGDSALYLCASSPGTNEETQYFGPGTRLLVL.

CDR3 region: CSGVQGTSYEQYF. The CDR3 DNA sequence: TGCAGCGGCGTACAGGGTACCTCCTACGAGCAGTACTTC. V and J are TRBV29-1 and TRBJ2-7, with a tentative D call TRBD1 (6 bases). The CDR3 has 13 residues. Germline V gives CDR1 SQVTM, CDR2 ANQGSEA. With 7 bases removed from V and 0 bases from J, the gap between germline ends came to 13 bases.

The J gene is TRBJ2-2, the V gene TRBV2, with 11 nucleotides matching TRBD2. J was trimmed by 4 bases and V by 7 bases; bases with no gene match: 5. The CDR3 runs 15 residues. The V gene's germline CDR1 is SNHLY and CDR2 FYNNEI. CDR3 sequence (DNA): TGTGCCAGCACCGGGACTAGCGGTCCCACCGGGGAGCTGTTTTTT. Encoded protein: CASTGTSGPTGELFF.

V gene TRBV21-1 combines with J gene TRBJ2-5. TRBV21-1 is an annotated pseudogene. The CDR3 runs to 14 residues. In nucleotides, the CDR3 is TGTGCCAGCAGCAAAGAGCTCGGTGGAGAGACCCAGTACTTC. It codes for CASSKELGGETQYF.

The chain recombines TRBV29-1 with TRBJ2-1; 15 bases align to TRBD2. This CDR3 is 15 amino acids long. V shed 6 bases and J 5 bases; nucleotides not matched to a gene: 5. Germline CDR1 SQVTM, CDR2 ANQGSEA. The chain's CDR3 is CSVRGLAGGNNEQFF. The CDR3 nucleotides read TGCAGCGTGCGCGGACTAGCGGGAGGGAACAATGAGCAGTTCTTC.

The chain's CDR3 is CASNLVLSNQPQHF. The CDR3 coding sequence is TGTGCCAGCAACCTAGTCCTGAGCAATCAGCCCCAGCATTTT. J is TRBJ1-5 and V is TRBV2, with unresolved D. The CDR3 is made up of 14 amino acids. Germline V gives CDR1 SNHLY, CDR2 FYNNEI. The V gene lost 7 bases and the J gene lost 1 base, with 11 bases spanning the gap.

This clonotype has only one observation. The rearrangement uses TRBV19 and TRBJ1-5, with D unresolved. This CDR3 comprises 14 residues. The V and J ends lost 3 bases and 5 bases respectively, with 11 bases between them. Per the germline V gene, CDR1 is LNHDA and CDR2 is SQIVND (reference sequence). The CDR3 DNA reads as TGTGCCAGTAGTATTGGGCGTCGGGATCAGCCCCAGCATTTT. Its protein is CASSIGRRDQPQHF.

The chain carries TRBV20-1 and TRBJ2-5; tentative D call: TRBD1 (5 bases). The CDR3 consists of 13 residues. CDR1 DFQATT and CDR2 SNEGSKA come from the germline V gene (reference sequence). With 6 bases removed from V and 3 bases from J, the gap between germline ends came to 14 bases. CDR3 region: CSAYGLREETQYF. For the CDR3, the DNA is TGCAGTGCCTACGGTCTCAGGGAAGAGACCCAGTACTTC.

This chain uses TRBV5-6 with TRBJ1-1; D not resolved. V shed 2 bases and J shed 1 base, with 12 bases lying between them. CDR3 size: 15 residues. Germline loops: CDR1 SGHDT, CDR2 YYEEEE. CDR3 bases: TGTGCCAGCAGCTTCACGTCTGTAGCGAACACTGAAGCTTTCTTT. Encoded protein: CASSFTSVANTEAFF.

The J gene is TRBJ2-1, the V gene TRBV5-1, with 7 bases aligning to TRBD2. Per the germline V gene, CDR1 is SGHRS and CDR2 is YFSETQ. The CDR3 totals 15 residues. V trimming: 2 bases; J trimming: 5 bases; junction bases outside the gene matches: 7. CDR3 sequence reads: CASSFGGSVNNEQFF. CDR3 coding DNA: TGCGCCAGCAGCTTTGGCGGGAGCGTCAACAATGAGCAGTTCTTC.

This chain uses TRBV7-7 with TRBJ2-2, with 9 nucleotides matching TRBD2. CDR3 length equals 15 residues. Trimming at V came to 6 bases and at J to 2 bases, leaving 4 bases not matched to a gene. CDR1 and CDR2 (germline): SSHAT, FNYEAQ (reference sequence). CDR3 nucleotides: TGTGCCAGCAGTCGGACTAGCGTTAACACCGGGGAGCTGTTTTTT. This codes for CASSRTSVNTGELFF.

The chain couples TRBV7-9 to TRBJ2-1; no reliable D call. Germline-derived CDR1 and CDR2 are SEHNR and FQNEAQ (reference sequence). The CDR3 totals 10 residues. V lost 11 bases to trimming and J lost 7 bases, with 9 bases between them. As DNA, the CDR3 is TGTGCCGAATGGTTGAATGAGCAGTTCTTC. Translated, it gives CAEWLNEQFF.

The rearrangement uses TRBV12-3 or TRBV12-4 and TRBJ1-5, with 9 bases fitting TRBD1. Trimming at V came to 3 bases and at J to 6 bases, leaving 0 bases not matched to a gene. The CDR3 is 13 amino acids. Here the CDR3 reads CASSLGQGQPQHF. Written as DNA, the CDR3 is TGTGCCAGCAGTTTGGGACAGGGTCAGCCCCAGCATTTT.

The CDR3 DNA reads as TGTGCCAGCACGACCGCCGGGGTCATTCAGTACTTC. It codes for CASTTAGVIQYF. The J gene is TRBJ2-4, the V gene TRBV12-3 or TRBV12-4, with D perhaps matching TRBD2 (5 bases). Trimming took off 7 bases at V and 9 bases at J, with 13 bases between the two ends. The length of the CDR3 is 12 residues.

The chain joins TRBV30 to TRBJ2-1, with TRBD2 matching over 13 bases. CDR3 size: 17 residues. Germline CDR1 is GTSNPN and CDR2 is SVGIG (reference sequence). J gave up 12 bases and V 2 bases, and 16 bases lay outside the gene matches. CDR3 nucleotides: TGTGCCTGGAGTAGAACTAGCGGGAGGGCCTTCCCAATTGGGCAGTTCTTC. It yields the protein CAWSRTSGRAFPIGQFF.

V gene TRBV7-2 combines with J gene TRBJ2-7, with a tentative D call TRBD2 (6 bases). Germline V gives CDR1 SGHTA, CDR2 FQGNSA. V was shortened by 5 bases and J by 1 base, with 18 bases between the two germline ends. CDR3 size: 16 residues. The chain's CDR3 is CASSGFSGGTSYEQYF. CDR3 in DNA: TGTGCCAGCAGCGGTTTTAGCGGAGGGACGTCCTACGAGCAGTACTTC.

The V call is TRBV3-1, the J call TRBJ2-7, with D perhaps matching TRBD1 or TRBD2 (5 bases each). The length of the CDR3 is 16 residues. Germline loops: CDR1 LGHDT, CDR2 YNNKEL (reference sequence). Trimming pared 0 bases from V and 5 bases from J, leaving 17 bases between. CDR3 sequence reads: CASSQDPRRGHNEQYF. Written as DNA, the CDR3 is TGTGCCAGCAGCCAAGATCCACGTCGGGGCCACAACGAGCAGTACTTC.

The V call is TRBV3-1, the J call TRBJ2-5; no firm D call. In germline, CDR1 is LGHDT, CDR2 YNNKEL (reference sequence). The CDR3 is 17 residues long. V lost 0 bases, J lost 1 base, and 15 bases lay in between. The chain's CDR3 is CASSQENGIWLQETQYF. CDR3 DNA sequence: TGTGCCAGCAGCCAAGAAAATGGAATTTGGCTCCAAGAGACCCAGTACTTC.

The rearrangement links TRBV29-1 to TRBJ2-4; 12 bases align to TRBD2. Germline loops: CDR1 SQVTM, CDR2 ANQGSEA. J lost 9 bases, V lost 3 bases, and 6 bases had no gene match. This CDR3 has 14 residues. The CDR3 is CSVETSGSRGIQYF. DNA for the CDR3: TGCAGCGTTGAGACTAGCGGGAGTAGAGGCATTCAGTACTTC. Full variable domain (outside the CDR3, taken from reference TRBV29-1 and TRBJ2-4): SAVISQKPSRDICQRGTSLTIQCQVDSQVTMMFWYRQQPGQSLTLIATANQGSEATYESGFVIDKFPISRPNLTFSTLTVSNMSPEDSSIYLCSVETSGSRGIQYFGAGTRLSVL.

The rearrangement links TRBV5-1 to TRBJ2-1, with TRBD2 matching 10 bases. The CDR3 sequence is 15 residues long. Per the germline V gene, CDR1 is SGHRS and CDR2 is YFSETQ. Losses at the gene ends were 4 bases for V and 12 bases for J; bases not matched to a gene: 13. This chain's CDR3 is CASSPRASGSQRQFF. DNA for the CDR3: TGCGCCAGCAGCCCCCGGGCTAGCGGGAGTCAAAGGCAGTTCTTC.

This clonotype appeared a few times. The chain is built from TRBV4-1 and TRBJ1-1; TRBD1 matches at 12 bases. This CDR3 has 18 residues. Germline trimming cut 4 bases from V and 4 bases from J; bases unmatched to any gene: 13. The germline V gene encodes CDR1 MGHRA and CDR2 YSYEKL. The CDR3 loop reads CASSRGSGTGGLGTEAFF. The CDR3 DNA sequence: TGCGCCAGCAGCCGCGGATCCGGGACAGGGGGCCTGGGCACTGAAGCTTTCTTT.

The chain couples TRBV30 to TRBJ2-1, with a possible D match to TRBD2 (6 bases). The CDR3 has 13 residues. Trimming removed 2 bases from V and 10 bases from J, with 15 bases in between. Per the germline V gene, CDR1 is GTSNPN and CDR2 is SVGIG (reference sequence). CDR3: CAWSLTRGGEQFF. The CDR3 nucleotides read TGTGCCTGGAGTTTAACTCGTGGGGGGGAGCAGTTCTTC.

This clonotype has just one count. V and J are TRBV6-6 and TRBJ2-2, with 9 bases fitting TRBD2. Germline V gene sequence: CDR1 MNHNY, CDR2 SVGAGI (reference sequence). Trimming removed 10 bases from V and 2 bases from J; junction bases left unmatched: 8. The CDR3 has 15 residues. The CDR3 reads CAIAGGTANTGELFF. The CDR3 nucleotides are TGTGCCATCGCGGGAGGGACAGCCAACACCGGGGAGCTGTTTTTT.

The CDR3 DNA reads TGTGCCTGGACTGGGGAAGCTAACTATGGCTACACCTTC. Its translation: CAWTGEANYGYTF. The chain links TRBV30 to TRBJ1-2; unclear D gene. This CDR3 is built from 13 residues. Deletions cut 4 bases from V and 0 bases from J, with 9 bases between. In germline, CDR1 is GTSNPN, CDR2 SVGIG (reference sequence).

The CDR3: CASSWGNGYTF. CDR3 in DNA: TGTGCCAGCAGCTGGGGAAATGGCTACACCTTC. J is TRBJ1-2 and V is TRBV5-6; D unresolved. V was clipped by 3 bases and J by 6 bases, with 6 bases between them. This CDR3 is 11 amino acids long. Germline CDR1 is SGHDT and CDR2 is YYEEEE.

The rearrangement uses TRBV5-6 and TRBJ1-1, with D tentatively TRBD1 (5 bases). This CDR3 contains 14 residues. V was shortened by 5 bases and J by 0 bases, with 11 bases between the two germline ends. Per the germline V gene, CDR1 is SGHDT and CDR2 is YYEEEE. CDR3 in amino acids: CASRSGQLNTEAFF. The DNA of the CDR3 is TGTGCCAGCAGGTCCGGACAATTGAACACTGAAGCTTTCTTT.